Listed below are T cell receptor beta chains from one sample, sequenced in a study of CD8 T cells in ankylosing spondylitis. In TCRdb, the 5' RACE reads were re-called with MiXCR into one record per CDR3 protein. This sample has around 160,000 distinct CDR3 sequences, with more than 9% found just once. The sample comprised blood, either unsorted or a sorted T cell fraction (not recorded which). The receptor source for this set is a male donor with ankylosing spondylitis or in good health (not recorded which). Each CDR3 is given with its conserved first and last residue. Each record gives: J gene, V gene, clone size, CDR3 length, D gene, CDR3 DNA, CDR3 protein. A D gene is named only where the DNA matches it firmly. Rows may omit the clone size; those that give it use once, few, many or a size class.

>TRBJ2-7|TRBV5-8|many|15|TRBD2
TGTGCCAGCAGCCACGGGGGATACCGGGGGGACGAGCAGTACTTC
CASSHGGYRGDEQYF
>TRBJ1-5|TRBV29-1|many|13|TRBD1
TGCAGCGCAGGACAGGGGTGGAATCAGCCCCAGCATTTT
CSAGQGWNQPQHF
>TRBJ2-7|TRBV12-3/TRBV12-4|.|12|.
TGTGCCAGCAGTCACGGGGTCTACGAGCAGTACTTC
CASSHGVYEQYF
>TRBJ2-7|TRBV12-3/TRBV12-4|.|16|TRBD1
TGTGCCAGCAGTAAGGGACAGTCTTCTAGGAGGTCCGAGCAGTACTTC
CASSKGQSSRRSEQYF
>TRBJ2-7|TRBV5-1|few|13|.
TGCGCCAGCAGCTTCGACAGGACTTACGAGCAGTACTTC
CASSFDRTYEQYF
>TRBJ1-2|TRBV7-2|.|14|TRBD1
TGTGCCAGCAGCATTACTACAGGGGTCTATGGCTACACCTTC
CASSITTGVYGYTF
>TRBJ1-3|TRBV6-5|many|15|.
TGTGCCAGCAGTTACGAAGCGGGCTCTGGAAACACCATATATTTT
CASSYEAGSGNTIYF
>TRBJ2-3|TRBV6-2/TRBV6-3|many|13|.
TGTGCCAGCAGACAAACCAACACAGATACGCAGTATTTT
CASRQTNTDTQYF
>TRBJ1-1|TRBV5-1|many|14|.
TGCGCCAGCAGCTTGGCGCCAGGGAACACTGAAGCTTTCTTT
CASSLAPGNTEAFF
>TRBJ1-4|TRBV12-3/TRBV12-4|many|14|.
TGTGCCAGCAGTTTGGCGGGGGCGAGGGAAAAACTGTTTTTT
CASSLAGAREKLFF
>TRBJ2-5|TRBV10-1|many|14|TRBD1
TGCGCCAGCAGTGATTCCAGGGGGCGGGAGACCCAGTACTTC
CASSDSRGRETQYF
>TRBJ2-5|TRBV7-2|.|15|TRBD2
TGTGCCAGCAGCCCTCAGCGGGGGGGACGTGAGACCCAGTACTTC
CASSPQRGGRETQYF
>TRBJ2-7|TRBV5-5|few|15|TRBD1
TGTGCCAGCAGCTGGGGACAGGGTAGCTCCTACGAGCAGTACTTC
CASSWGQGSSYEQYF
>TRBJ2-3|TRBV20-1|many|14|.
TGCAGTGCTCGTCGGACCCAATCGGCAGATACGCAGTATTTT
CSARRTQSADTQYF
>TRBJ2-1|TRBV7-2|many|15|.
TGTGCCAGCAGCTTAGCGCGGAGCTCCTACAATGAGCAGTTCTTC
CASSLARSSYNEQFF
>TRBJ2-7|TRBV10-3|many|13|.
TGTGCCATCAGTGAGTCTAGCCGCAACGAGCAGTACTTC
CAISESSRNEQYF
>TRBJ2-7|TRBV20-1|many|14|.
TGCAGTGCTTATTCTCTCAGGGGAAGCGGCGAGCAGTACTTC
CSAYSLRGSGEQYF
>TRBJ1-5|TRBV6-1|.|15|.
TGTGCCAGCACCGGGGGGGCAGATAGCAATCAGCCCCAGCATTTT
CASTGGADSNQPQHF
>TRBJ2-7|TRBV6-5|many|12|.
TGTGCCAGCAGCTACGTGGGGGCCGAGCAGTACTTC
CASSYVGAEQYF
>TRBJ2-5|TRBV20-1|.|15|TRBD2
TGCAGTACTAGAGCGGCGCGGGGGGGTCAAGAGACCCAGTACTTC
CSTRAARGGQETQYF
>TRBJ2-1|TRBV5-1|many|15|TRBD1
TGCGCCAGCGCATCGACCGGACAGGGAGCGTATGAGCAGTTCTTC
CASASTGQGAYEQFF
>TRBJ2-1|TRBV12-3/TRBV12-4|many|14|TRBD2
TGTGCCAGCAGGATTAGCGGGAGTGCCAATGAGCAGTTCTTC
CASRISGSANEQFF